This T cell receptor (beta chain) was sequenced during a study of CD8+CD57+ T cells in acquired aplastic anemia. The study profiled TCR beta VDJ and CDR3 using genomic DNA as template. Via MiXCR, TCRdb re-called the reads, giving one row per CDR3 protein. This sample has more than 150,000 distinct CDR3 sequences; around 65% occur once, and the top ten carry around 45%. This CDR3 comprises 14 residues. Looked up from germline, CDR1 is LNHDA and CDR2 is SQIVND (reference sequence). Trimming at V came to 5 bases and at J to 8 bases, leaving 11 bases not matched to a gene. The rearrangement uses TRBV19 and TRBJ1-2; 7 nucleotides align to TRBD1. The specimen sequenced was sorted CD4+, CD8+, or CD8+CD57+ T cells (not recorded which) from PBMCs. This receptor was obtained from a human donor with severe aplastic anemia or a healthy control (not recorded which). In DNA, the CDR3 is TGTGCCAGTAGTGCACGGGACAGTCCCTTAGGCTACACCTTC. It is translated as CASSARDSPLGYTF.